This is a list of T cell receptor beta chains from one sample in a study of blood T cell repertoires in COVID-19. The data were produced by immunoSEQ multiplex PCR, yet TCRdb's version contains in-frame clones alone and is incomplete. The sample carries approximately 360,000 clones, around 92% recorded once. The sequenced sample was peripheral blood. These receptors originate from a man aged 40-49 years with acute or convalescent COVID-19. The CDR3 runs from the conserved cysteine through the conserved F or W. Each record gives: D gene, clone size, J gene, V gene, CDR3 protein, CDR3 DNA. D genes are given only for firm matches. The listing skips clone size in some rows; elsewhere it reads once, few, many or a size class.

>TRBD2|-|TRBJ2-1|TRBV13
CASSLIGLADPEQFF
TGTGCCAGCAGCTTAATTGGACTAGCGGACCCTGAGCAGTTCTTC
>TRBD1|-|TRBJ2-2|TRBV28
CAGQGVATGELFF
TGTGCCGGACAGGGGGTGGCCACCGGGGAGCTGTTTTTT
>TRBD1|-|TRBJ2-5|TRBV6-2/TRBV6-3
CASSYGQGETQYF
TGTGCCAGCAGTTACGGACAGGGAGAGACCCAGTACTTC
>-|-|TRBJ2-1|TRBV3-1/TRBV3-2
CASSQGVSNNEQFF
TGTGCCAGCAGCCAAGGAGTTAGCAACAATGAGCAGTTCTTC
>-|-|TRBJ2-5|TRBV7-2
CASSLGGLAAPQETQYF
TGTGCCAGCAGCTTAGGGGGCTTAGCGGCCCCACAAGAGACCCAGTACTTC
>TRBD1|-|TRBJ2-7|TRBV28
CASSPPRTGHYEQYF
TGTGCCAGCAGTCCCCCCAGGACAGGGCACTACGAGCAGTACTTC
>TRBD1|-|TRBJ1-1|TRBV28
CASCTGGAFSAFF
TGTGCCAGCTGTACAGGGGGCGCATTTAGTGCTTTCTTT
>TRBD1|-|TRBJ2-7|TRBV5-8
CASSLMRTGQSSYEQYF
TGTGCCAGCAGCTTGATGAGGACAGGTCAGAGCTCCTACGAGCAGTACTTC
>-|once|TRBJ1-2|TRBV6-6
CASSYKRDNGYTF
TGTGCCAGCAGTTACAAACGGGACAACGGCTACACCTTC
>TRBD1|-|TRBJ2-7|TRBV28
CASSQGESTYEQYF
TGTGCCAGCAGCCAGGGGGAGAGTACCTACGAGCAGTACTTC
>TRBD1|few|TRBJ1-2|TRBV6-5
CATSNRGWEGYTF
TGTGCCACCTCAAACAGGGGATGGGAGGGCTACACCTTC
>TRBD2|once|TRBJ2-7|TRBV7-2
CASSLTRGVSYEQYF
TGTGCCAGCAGCTTAACGCGGGGGGTATCCTACGAGCAGTACTTC
>-|-|TRBJ1-2|TRBV28
CASNWGGRLGYTF
TGTGCCAGCAATTGGGGGGGTAGATTGGGCTACACCTTC
>TRBD1|-|TRBJ1-1|TRBV2
CASSEDRGGRTEAFF
TGTGCCAGCAGTGAAGATAGAGGGGGCCGGACTGAAGCTTTCTTT
>TRBD1|-|TRBJ1-6|TRBV19
CASSRDSNSPLHF
TGTGCCAGCTCCCGGGACAGTAATTCACCCCTCCACTTT
>TRBD1|few|TRBJ1-2|TRBV6-1
CASSEPDRGSYGYTF
TGTGCCAGCAGTGAACCGGACAGGGGTAGCTATGGCTACACCTTC
>-|-|TRBJ1-2|TRBV10-1
CASSDRGANYGYTF
TGCGCCAGCAGTGATCGGGGAGCAAACTATGGCTACACCTTC
>-|-|TRBJ2-7|TRBV27
CASSLGAPSSYEQYF
TGTGCCAGCAGTTTGGGGGCCCCGAGCTCCTACGAGCAGTACTTC
>-|once|TRBJ2-1|TRBV29-1
CSVARVTYNEQFF
TGCAGCGTTGCGCGAGTAACCTACAATGAGCAGTTCTTC
>-|-|TRBJ2-1|TRBV6-4
CASSEGATGEQFF
TGTGCCAGCAGTGAAGGCGCCACGGGTGAGCAGTTCTTC
>TRBD1|-|TRBJ2-7|TRBV19
CASSTDRGSYEQYF
TGTGCCAGTAGTACCGACAGGGGATCCTACGAGCAGTACTTC
>TRBD1|-|TRBJ2-1|TRBV2
CASSRLRDRPYNEQFF
TGTGCCAGCAGTCGACTCCGGGACAGACCCTACAATGAGCAGTTCTTC
>TRBD2|-|TRBJ2-2|TRBV27
CASSLPRAGGNTGELFF
TGTGCCAGCAGTCTCCCTCGGGCGGGAGGAAACACCGGGGAGCTGTTTTTT
>TRBD1|-|TRBJ1-1|TRBV29-1
CSATKQGMNTEAFF
TGCAGCGCTACTAAACAGGGGATGAACACTGAAGCTTTCTTT